This T cell receptor beta chain was obtained from a study of T cell responses to AZD1222 COVID-19 vaccine. In the study overall: Some second doses came at about 4 weeks and others at about 12 weeks; these were pooled.

Sequencing used immunoSEQ multiplex PCR; TCRdb keeps in-frame clones, though not all of them. The sample has around 100,000 clones, about 90% seen once. Study conclusions and caveats: Donors were mostly white British, more females; clonal diversity possibly underestimated. Recipients of two AZD1222 doses showed rising Spike-specific TCR breadth and depth. Per reports, nearly half of all spike-specific TCRs target regions that are unmutated in variants.

This clone has only a few counts. The antigen is not known. The receptor was isolated from an adult in good health. The material sequenced was peripheral blood, taken on day 0 of AZD1222 vaccination.

CDR3 sequence (DNA): TGTGCCAGCAGCTCTACCGGGACAAGATACGAGCAGTACTTC. The encoded protein is CASSSTGTRYEQYF. The rearrangement uses TRBV5-8 and TRBJ2-7; TRBD1 might be the D (6 bases). The CDR3 loop spans 14 amino acids. V was shortened by 3 bases and J by 4 bases, with 14 bases between the two germline ends. Germline assignment: CDR1 SGHTS and CDR2 YDEGEE.